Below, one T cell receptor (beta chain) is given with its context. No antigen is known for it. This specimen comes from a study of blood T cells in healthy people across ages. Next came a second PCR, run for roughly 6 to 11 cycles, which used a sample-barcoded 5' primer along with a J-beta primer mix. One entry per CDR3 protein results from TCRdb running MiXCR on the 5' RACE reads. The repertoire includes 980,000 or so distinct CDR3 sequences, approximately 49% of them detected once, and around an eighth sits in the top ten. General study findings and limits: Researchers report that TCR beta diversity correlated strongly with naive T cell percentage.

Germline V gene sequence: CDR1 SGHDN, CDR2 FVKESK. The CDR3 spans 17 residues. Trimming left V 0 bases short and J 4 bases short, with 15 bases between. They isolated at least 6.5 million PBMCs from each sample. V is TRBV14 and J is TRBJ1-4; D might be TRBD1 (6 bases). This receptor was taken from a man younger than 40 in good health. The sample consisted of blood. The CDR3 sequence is CASSQEEGGTYNEKLFF. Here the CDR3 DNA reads TGTGCCAGCAGCCAAGAGGAGGGGGGCACTTATAATGAAAAACTGTTTTTT.